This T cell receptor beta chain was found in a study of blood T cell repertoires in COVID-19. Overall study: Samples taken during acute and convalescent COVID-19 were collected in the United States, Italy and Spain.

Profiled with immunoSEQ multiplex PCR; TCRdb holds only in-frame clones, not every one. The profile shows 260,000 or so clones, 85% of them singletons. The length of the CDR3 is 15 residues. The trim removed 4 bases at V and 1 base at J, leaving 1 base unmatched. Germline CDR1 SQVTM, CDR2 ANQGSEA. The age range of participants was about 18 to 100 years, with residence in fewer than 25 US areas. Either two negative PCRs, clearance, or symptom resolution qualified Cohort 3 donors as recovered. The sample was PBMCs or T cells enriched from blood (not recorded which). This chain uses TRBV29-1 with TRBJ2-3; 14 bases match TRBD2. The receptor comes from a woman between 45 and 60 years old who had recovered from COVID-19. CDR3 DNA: TGCAGCGTTGCGACTAGCGGGGGGGGCACAGATACGCAGTATTTT. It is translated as CSVATSGGGTDTQYF.